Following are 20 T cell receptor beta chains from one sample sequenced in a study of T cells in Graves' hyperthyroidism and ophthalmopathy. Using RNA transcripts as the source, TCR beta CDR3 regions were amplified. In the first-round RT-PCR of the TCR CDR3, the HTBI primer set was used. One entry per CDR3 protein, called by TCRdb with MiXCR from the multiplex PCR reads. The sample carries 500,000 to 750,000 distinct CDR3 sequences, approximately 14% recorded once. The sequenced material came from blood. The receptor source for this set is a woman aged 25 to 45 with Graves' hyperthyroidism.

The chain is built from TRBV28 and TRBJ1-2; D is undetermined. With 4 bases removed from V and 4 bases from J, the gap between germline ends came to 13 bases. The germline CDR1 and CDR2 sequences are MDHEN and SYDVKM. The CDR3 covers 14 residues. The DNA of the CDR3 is TGTGCCAGCAGTTCAGGTGGCTTCGGCTATGGCTACACCTTC. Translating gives CASSSGGFGYGYTF.

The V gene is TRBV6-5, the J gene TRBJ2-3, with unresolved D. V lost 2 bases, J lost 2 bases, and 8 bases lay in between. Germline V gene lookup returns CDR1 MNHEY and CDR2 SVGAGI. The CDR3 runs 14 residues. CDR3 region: CASSYRPVTDTQYF. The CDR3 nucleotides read TGTGCCAGCAGTTACAGGCCCGTCACAGATACGCAGTATTTT.

The CDR3 DNA is TGTGCCAGCAGTTACGGGGCAGCCTCTGAAGCTTTCTTT. It yields the protein CASSYGAASEAFF. V usage is TRBV6-5 and J usage is TRBJ1-1; perhaps TRBD1 as D (5 bases). The CDR3 loop spans 13 amino acids. Germline CDR1 MNHEY, CDR2 SVGAGI. Trimming removed 2 bases from V and 6 bases from J, with 10 bases in between.

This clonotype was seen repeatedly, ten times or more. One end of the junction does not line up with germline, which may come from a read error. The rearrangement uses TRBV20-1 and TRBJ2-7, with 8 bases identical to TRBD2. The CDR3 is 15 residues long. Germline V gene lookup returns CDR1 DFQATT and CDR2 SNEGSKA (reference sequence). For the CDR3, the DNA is TGCAGTGCCAGAGAGCTAGGCGGGAGGATCTACGAGCAGTACTTC. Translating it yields CSARELGGRIYEQYF.

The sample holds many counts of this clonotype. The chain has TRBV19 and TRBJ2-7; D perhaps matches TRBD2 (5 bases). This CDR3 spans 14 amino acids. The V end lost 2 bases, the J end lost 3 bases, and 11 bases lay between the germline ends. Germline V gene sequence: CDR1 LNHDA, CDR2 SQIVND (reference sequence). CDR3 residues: CASSIRGLIYEQYF. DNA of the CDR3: TGTGCCAGTAGTATAAGAGGGCTGATCTACGAGCAGTACTTC. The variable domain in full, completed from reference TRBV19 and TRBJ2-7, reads DGGITQSPKYLFRKEGQNVTLSCEQNLNHDAMYWYRQDPGQGLRLIYYSQIVNDFQKGDIAEGYSVSREKKESFPLTVTSAQKNPTAFYLCASSIRGLIYEQYFGPGTRLTVT.

DNA for the CDR3: TGCGCCAGCAGCTCGGGGGACAGCTCTGGAAACACCATATATTTT. Translation: CASSSGDSSGNTIYF. This sequence joins TRBV5-1 and TRBJ1-3; TRBD1 aligns across 7 bases. This CDR3 is 15 amino acids long. CDR1 and CDR2 from the germline V gene are SGHRS and YFSETQ. Unmatched junction bases numbered 3, after V lost 3 bases and J lost 0 bases.

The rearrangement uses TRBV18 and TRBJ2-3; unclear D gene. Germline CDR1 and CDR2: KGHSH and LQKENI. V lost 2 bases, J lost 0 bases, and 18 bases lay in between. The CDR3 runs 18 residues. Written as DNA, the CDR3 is TGTGCCAGCTCACCAGAACTTACAGAGTATTCTAGCACAGATACGCAGTATTTT. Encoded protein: CASSPELTEYSSTDTQYF.

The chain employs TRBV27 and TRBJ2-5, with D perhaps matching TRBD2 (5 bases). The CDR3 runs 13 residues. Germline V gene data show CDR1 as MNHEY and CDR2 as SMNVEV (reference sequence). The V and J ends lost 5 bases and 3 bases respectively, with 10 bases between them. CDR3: CASSLQAEETQYF. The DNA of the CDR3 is TGTGCCAGCAGTCTTCAAGCGGAAGAGACCCAGTACTTC.

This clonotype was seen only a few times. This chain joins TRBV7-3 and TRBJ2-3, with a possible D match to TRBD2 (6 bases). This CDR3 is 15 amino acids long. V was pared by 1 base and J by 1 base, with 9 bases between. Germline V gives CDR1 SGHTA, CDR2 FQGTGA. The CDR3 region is CASSLNPSGTDTQYF. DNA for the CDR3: TGTGCCAGCAGCTTAAATCCTAGCGGCACAGATACGCAGTATTTT.

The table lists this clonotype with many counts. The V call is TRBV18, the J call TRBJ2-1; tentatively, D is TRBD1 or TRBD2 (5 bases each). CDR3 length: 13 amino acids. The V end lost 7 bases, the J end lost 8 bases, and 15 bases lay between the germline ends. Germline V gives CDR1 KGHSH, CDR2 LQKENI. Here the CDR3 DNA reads TGTGCCAGCTTAGCCCCAGGGAGCGATGAGCAGTTCTTC. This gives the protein CASLAPGSDEQFF.

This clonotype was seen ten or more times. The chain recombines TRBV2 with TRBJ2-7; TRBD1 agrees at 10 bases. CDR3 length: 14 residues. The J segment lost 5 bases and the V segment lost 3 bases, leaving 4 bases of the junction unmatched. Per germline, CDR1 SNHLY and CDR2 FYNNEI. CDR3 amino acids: CASSELGQGDEQYF. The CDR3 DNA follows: TGTGCCAGCAGTGAGCTTGGACAGGGGGACGAGCAGTACTTC.

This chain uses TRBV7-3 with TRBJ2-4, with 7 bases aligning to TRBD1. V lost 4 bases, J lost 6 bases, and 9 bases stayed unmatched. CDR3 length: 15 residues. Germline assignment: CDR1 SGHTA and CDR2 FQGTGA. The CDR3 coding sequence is TGTGCCAGCAGCTCAACCCGGACAGGACTAAACATTCAGTACTTC. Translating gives CASSSTRTGLNIQYF.

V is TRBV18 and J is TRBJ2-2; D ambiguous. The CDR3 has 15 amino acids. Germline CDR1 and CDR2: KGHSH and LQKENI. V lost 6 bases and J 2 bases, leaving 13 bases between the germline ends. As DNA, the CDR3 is TGTGCCAGCTCCGTGTCAGGAGAAAACACCGGGGAGCTGTTTTTT. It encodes CASSVSGENTGELFF.

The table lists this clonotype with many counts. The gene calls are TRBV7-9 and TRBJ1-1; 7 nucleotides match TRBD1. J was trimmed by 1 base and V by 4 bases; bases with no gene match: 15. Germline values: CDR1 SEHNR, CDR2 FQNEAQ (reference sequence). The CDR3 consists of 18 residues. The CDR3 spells CASSSGQFTRGTNTEAFF. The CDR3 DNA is TGTGCCAGCAGCTCGGGACAGTTTACCAGAGGGACGAACACTGAAGCTTTCTTT.

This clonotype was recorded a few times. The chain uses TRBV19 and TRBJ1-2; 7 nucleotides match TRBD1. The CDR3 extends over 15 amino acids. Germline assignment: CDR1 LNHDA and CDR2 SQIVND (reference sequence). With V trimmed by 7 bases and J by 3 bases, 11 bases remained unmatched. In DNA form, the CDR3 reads TGTGCCAGTACCCGAGGGGGACAGCAGTACTATGGCTACACCTTC. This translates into CASTRGGQQYYGYTF.

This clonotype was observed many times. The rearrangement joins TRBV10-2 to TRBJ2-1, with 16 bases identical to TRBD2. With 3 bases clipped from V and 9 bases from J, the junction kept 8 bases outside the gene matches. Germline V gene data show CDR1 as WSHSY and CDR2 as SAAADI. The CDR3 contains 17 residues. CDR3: CASSDLTGTSGRGEQFF. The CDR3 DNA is TGCGCCAGCAGTGACCTAACCGGGACTAGCGGGAGGGGTGAGCAGTTCTTC.

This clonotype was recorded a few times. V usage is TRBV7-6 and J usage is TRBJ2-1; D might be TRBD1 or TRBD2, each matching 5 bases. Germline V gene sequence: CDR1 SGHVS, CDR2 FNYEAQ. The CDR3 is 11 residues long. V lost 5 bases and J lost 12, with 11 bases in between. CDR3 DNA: TGTGCCAGCAGCCGTCTGGGGGTGCAGTTCTTC. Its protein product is CASSRLGVQFF.

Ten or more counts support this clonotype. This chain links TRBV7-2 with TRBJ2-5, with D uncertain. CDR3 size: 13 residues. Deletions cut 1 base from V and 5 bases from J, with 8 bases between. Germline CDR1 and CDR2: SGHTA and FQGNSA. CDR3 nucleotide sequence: TGTGCCAGCAGCTTAGTGTTTCAGGAGACCCAGTACTTC. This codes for CASSLVFQETQYF.

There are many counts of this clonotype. The CDR3 sequence: CSGPRREKLFF. CDR3 coding DNA: TGCAGTGGCCCTCGACGGGAAAAACTGTTTTTT. The rearrangement uses TRBV20-1 and TRBJ1-4; no firm D call. V was trimmed by 7 bases and J by 8 bases, leaving 11 bases between them. Germline V gene lookup returns CDR1 DFQATT and CDR2 SNEGSKA (reference sequence). The CDR3 has 11 amino acids.

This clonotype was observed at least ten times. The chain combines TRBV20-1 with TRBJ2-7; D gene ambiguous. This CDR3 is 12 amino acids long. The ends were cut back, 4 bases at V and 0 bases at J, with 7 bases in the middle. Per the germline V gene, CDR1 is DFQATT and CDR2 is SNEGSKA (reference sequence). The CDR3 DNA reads TGCAGTGCTAATGGGCACTCCTACGAGCAGTACTTC. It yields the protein CSANGHSYEQYF.